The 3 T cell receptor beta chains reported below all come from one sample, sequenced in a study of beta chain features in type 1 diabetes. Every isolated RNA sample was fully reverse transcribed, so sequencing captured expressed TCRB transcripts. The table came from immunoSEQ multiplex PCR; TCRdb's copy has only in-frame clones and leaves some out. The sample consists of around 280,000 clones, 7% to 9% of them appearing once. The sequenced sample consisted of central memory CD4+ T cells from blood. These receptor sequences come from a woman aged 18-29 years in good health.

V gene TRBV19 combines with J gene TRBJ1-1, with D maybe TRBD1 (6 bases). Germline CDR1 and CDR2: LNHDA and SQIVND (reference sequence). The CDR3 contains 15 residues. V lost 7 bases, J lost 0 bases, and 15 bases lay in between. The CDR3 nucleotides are TGTGCCAGTAAGGCGGGGGCGGAGATGAACACTGAAGCTTTCTTT. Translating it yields CASKAGAEMNTEAFF.

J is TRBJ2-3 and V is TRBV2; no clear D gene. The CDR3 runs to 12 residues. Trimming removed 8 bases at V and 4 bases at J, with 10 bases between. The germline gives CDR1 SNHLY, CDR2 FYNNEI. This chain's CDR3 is CASPSRPDTQYF. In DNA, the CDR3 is TGTGCCAGCCCGAGCCGGCCAGATACGCAGTATTTT.

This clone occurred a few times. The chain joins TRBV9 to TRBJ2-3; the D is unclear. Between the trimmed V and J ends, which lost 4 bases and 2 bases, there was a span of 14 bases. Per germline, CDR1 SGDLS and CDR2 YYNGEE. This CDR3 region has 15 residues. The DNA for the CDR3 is TGTGCCAGCAGCCCTCAATTAGGGCCCACAGATACGCAGTATTTT. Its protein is CASSPQLGPTDTQYF.